This T cell receptor beta chain was profiled in a study of blood T cell repertoires in COVID-19. Study processing details: How many nucleated cells were present was estimated from reference gene primer amplification. Profiling relied on immunoSEQ multiplex PCR, and the TCRdb table lists in-frame clones only, not all of them. From that table come the V and J calls and clone size; the DNA was used to work out D and trimming. The profile covers roughly 330,000 clones, with around 90% appearing a single time and approximately 5.4% taken by the ten largest. This CDR3 is 13 amino acids long. Trimming removed 6 bases from V and 2 bases from J, with 12 bases in between. The V gene's germline CDR1 is GTSNPN and CDR2 SVGIG (reference sequence). Cohort 3 recovered donors had two negative PCRs, clearance, or symptom resolution.

The sample taken for sequencing was PBMCs or T cells enriched from blood (not recorded which). This chain joins TRBV30 and TRBJ2-3; no clear D. The receptor was isolated from a woman in her 30s who had recovered from COVID-19. The CDR3 DNA reads as TGTGCCTGTACAACCACCTCCACAGATACGCAGTATTTT. It yields the protein CACTTTSTDTQYF.